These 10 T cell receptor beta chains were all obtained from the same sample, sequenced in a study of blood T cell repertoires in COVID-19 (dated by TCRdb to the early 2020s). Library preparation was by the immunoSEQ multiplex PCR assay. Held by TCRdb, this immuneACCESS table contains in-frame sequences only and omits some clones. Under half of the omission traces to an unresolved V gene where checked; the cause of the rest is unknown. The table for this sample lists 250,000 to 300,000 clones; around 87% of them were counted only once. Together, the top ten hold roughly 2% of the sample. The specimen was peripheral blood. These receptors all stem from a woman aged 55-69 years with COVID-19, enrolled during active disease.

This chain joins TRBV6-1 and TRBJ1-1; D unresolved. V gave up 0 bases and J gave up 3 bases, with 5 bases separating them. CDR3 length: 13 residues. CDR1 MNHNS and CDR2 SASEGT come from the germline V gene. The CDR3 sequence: CASSEARDTEAFF. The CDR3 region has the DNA TGTGCCAGCAGTGAAGCGAGGGACACTGAAGCTTTCTTT.

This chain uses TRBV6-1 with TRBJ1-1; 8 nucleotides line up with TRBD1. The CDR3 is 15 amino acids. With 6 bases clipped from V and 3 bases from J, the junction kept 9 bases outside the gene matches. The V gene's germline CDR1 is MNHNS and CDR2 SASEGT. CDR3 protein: CASRRIGTGDTEAFF. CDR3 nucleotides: TGTGCCAGCAGAAGGATCGGGACAGGCGACACTGAAGCTTTCTTT.

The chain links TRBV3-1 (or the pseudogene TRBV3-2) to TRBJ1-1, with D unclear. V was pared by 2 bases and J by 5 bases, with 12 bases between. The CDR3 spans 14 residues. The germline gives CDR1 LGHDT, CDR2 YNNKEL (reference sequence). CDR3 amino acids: CASSQIYGETEAFF. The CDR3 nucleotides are TGTGCCAGCAGCCAAATTTACGGGGAGACTGAAGCTTTCTTT.

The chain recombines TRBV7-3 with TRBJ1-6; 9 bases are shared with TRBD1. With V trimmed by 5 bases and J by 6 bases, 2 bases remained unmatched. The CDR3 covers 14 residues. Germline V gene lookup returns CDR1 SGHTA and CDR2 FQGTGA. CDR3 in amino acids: CASSRTGANSPLHF. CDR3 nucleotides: TGTGCCAGCAGCCGGACAGGGGCTAATTCACCCCTCCACTTT. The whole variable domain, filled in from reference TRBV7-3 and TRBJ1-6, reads GAGVSQTPSNKVTEKGKYVELRCDPISGHTALYWYRQSLGQGPEFLIYFQGTGAADDSGLPNDRFFAVRPEGSVSTLKIQRTERGDSAVYLCASSRTGANSPLHFGNGTRLTVT.

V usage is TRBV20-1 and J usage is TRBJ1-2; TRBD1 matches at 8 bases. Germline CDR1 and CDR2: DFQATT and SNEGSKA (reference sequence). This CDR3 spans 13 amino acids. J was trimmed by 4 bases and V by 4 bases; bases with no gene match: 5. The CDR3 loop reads CSANDRGSYGYTF. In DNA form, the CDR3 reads TGCAGTGCTAATGACAGGGGTAGCTATGGCTACACCTTC.

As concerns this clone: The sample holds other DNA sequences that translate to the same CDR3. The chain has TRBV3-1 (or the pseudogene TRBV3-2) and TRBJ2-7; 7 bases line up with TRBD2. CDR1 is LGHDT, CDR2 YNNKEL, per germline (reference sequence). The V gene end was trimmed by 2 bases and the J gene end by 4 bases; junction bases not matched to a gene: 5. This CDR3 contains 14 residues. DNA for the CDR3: TGTGCCAGCAGCCAAAGGACCGGGGGGTACGAGCAGTACTTC. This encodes CASSQRTGGYEQYF.

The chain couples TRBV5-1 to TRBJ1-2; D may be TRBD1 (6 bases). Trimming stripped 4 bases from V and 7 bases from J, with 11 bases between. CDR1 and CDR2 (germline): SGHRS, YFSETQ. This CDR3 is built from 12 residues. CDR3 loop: CASSPSTGGYTF. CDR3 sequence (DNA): TGCGCCAGCAGCCCTTCGACAGGTGGCTACACCTTC.

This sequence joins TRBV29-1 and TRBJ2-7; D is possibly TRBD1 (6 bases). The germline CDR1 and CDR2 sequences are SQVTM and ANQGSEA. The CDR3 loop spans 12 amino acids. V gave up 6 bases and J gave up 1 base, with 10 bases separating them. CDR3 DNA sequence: TGCAGCGTCGTACAGGGTTCCTACGAGCAGTACTTC. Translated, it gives CSVVQGSYEQYF.

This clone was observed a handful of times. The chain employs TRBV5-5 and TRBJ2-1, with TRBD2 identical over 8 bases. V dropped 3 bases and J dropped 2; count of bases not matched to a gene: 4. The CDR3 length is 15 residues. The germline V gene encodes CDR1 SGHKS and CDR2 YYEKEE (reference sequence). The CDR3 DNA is TGTGCCAGCAGCTCCTCGGGGGGGACCTACAATGAGCAGTTCTTC. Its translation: CASSSSGGTYNEQFF.

CDR3 coding DNA: TGTGCCAGCAGGACCGAGGCCAACAATGAGCAGTTCTTC. It encodes CASRTEANNEQFF. This rearrangement joins TRBV2 to TRBJ2-1; D gene ambiguous. Germline V gene lookup returns CDR1 SNHLY and CDR2 FYNNEI. The CDR3 sequence is 13 residues long. Trimming left V 6 bases short and J 5 bases short, with 11 bases between.